This T cell receptor beta chain was recovered during a study of cytotoxic CD8 clonotypes in ibrutinib-treated CLL. Whole-study context: Across samples, productive templates numbered 200,000 to 300,000 and productive rearrangements reached 80,000 to 95,000 on average.

This clone occurred many times. The antigen is unknown. Target depth was 1 in 200,000 to 1 in 1 million T cells, about 10x per clonotype. TCRdb keeps only in-frame clones here, not all; method: immunoSEQ multiplex PCR. The table lists roughly 63,000 clones, roughly 57% of them singletons. Trimming at V came to 6 bases and at J to 6 bases, leaving 9 bases not matched to a gene. CDR1 MDHEN and CDR2 SYDVKM come from the germline V gene. The CDR3 runs to 14 residues. Study-level points and caveats: Treatment saw public clonotypes, which were uncommon, either contract or stay stable.

The V call is TRBV28, the J call TRBJ2-7; 9 positions match TRBD2. This clonotype was sampled from a human donor with chronic lymphocytic leukemia. The input for sequencing was PBMCs, taken after 12 months of ibrutinib treatment. The CDR3 DNA sequence: TGTGCCAGCAGCTTTAGCGGGAGTTTAGCCGAGCAGTACTTC. It specifies CASSFSGSLAEQYF.